The T cell receptor (beta chain) under discussion was sequenced for a study of post-analysis software for immune sequencing data. Overall study results and limits: TRBV5-6, TRBV5-1 and TRBV20-1 belonged to a set of roughly five TRBV segments that were more frequent in patients than controls. Strong co-clustering by F measure was seen for same-batch samples.

CDR3 size: 14 residues. V was shortened by 7 bases and J by 3 bases, with 15 bases between the two germline ends. The TCR beta cDNA libraries contained unique molecular identifiers. One entry per CDR3 protein results from TCRdb running MiXCR on the PCR reads. There are fewer than 550,000 distinct CDR3 sequences in the sample; around a third occur only once, and about 5.6% lies in the top ten. This clonotype occurred many times. Its antigen is still unknown. The receptor was derived from a girl aged 2 to 17 with multiple sclerosis. Sequencing was done on a sample of blood. The gene calls are TRBV12-3 or TRBV12-4 and TRBJ1-2; D may be TRBD1 (6 bases). CDR3: CASTPGQGYYGYTF. The CDR3 region has the DNA TGTGCCAGCACCCCAGGCCAGGGGTACTATGGCTACACCTTC.